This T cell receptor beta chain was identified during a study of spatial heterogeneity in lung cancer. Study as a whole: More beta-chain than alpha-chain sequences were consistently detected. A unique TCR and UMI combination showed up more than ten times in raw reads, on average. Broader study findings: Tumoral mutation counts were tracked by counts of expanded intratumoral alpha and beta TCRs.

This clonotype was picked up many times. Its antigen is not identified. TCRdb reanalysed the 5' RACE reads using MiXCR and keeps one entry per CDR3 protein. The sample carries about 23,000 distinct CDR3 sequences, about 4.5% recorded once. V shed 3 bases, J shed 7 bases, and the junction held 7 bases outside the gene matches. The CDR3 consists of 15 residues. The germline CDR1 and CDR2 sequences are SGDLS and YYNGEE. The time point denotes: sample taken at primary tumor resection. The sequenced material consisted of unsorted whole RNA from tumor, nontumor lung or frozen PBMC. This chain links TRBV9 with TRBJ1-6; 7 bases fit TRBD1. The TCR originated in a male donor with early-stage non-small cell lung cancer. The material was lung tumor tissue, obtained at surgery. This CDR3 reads CASSAPGTVNSPLHF. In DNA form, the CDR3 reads TGTGCCAGCAGCGCACCCGGGACAGTCAATTCACCCCTCCACTTT.